The 30 T cell receptor beta chains below were found in one sample sequenced in a study of blood T cell repertoires in COVID-19. Libraries were prepared by immunoSEQ multiplex PCR; TCRdb keeps only in-frame clonotypes and omits some of them. The sample records a few hundred thousand clones, 80% to 90% being singletons. The sequencing input was peripheral blood. These receptors all come from a woman between 45 and 65 years old with acute or convalescent COVID-19.

This chain connects TRBV19 to TRBJ2-1; 7 bases are a match to TRBD1. The junction had 7 bases not matched to a gene; V was cut back by 1 base and J by 4 bases. Germline values: CDR1 LNHDA, CDR2 SQIVND (reference sequence). This CDR3 is built from 16 residues. The CDR3 DNA sequence: TGTGCCAGTAGTATAGGGGGGACAGTGTTTTACAATGAGCAGTTCTTC. Protein product: CASSIGGTVFYNEQFF. The variable domain in full, completed from reference TRBV19 and TRBJ2-1, reads DGGITQSPKYLFRKEGQNVTLSCEQNLNHDAMYWYRQDPGQGLRLIYYSQIVNDFQKGDIAEGYSVSREKKESFPLTVTSAQKNPTAFYLCASSIGGTVFYNEQFFGPGTRLTVL.

The chain uses TRBV18 and TRBJ2-5; possibly TRBD2 for D (5 bases). V shed 9 bases and J shed 2 bases, with 19 bases lying between them. CDR3 size: 15 residues. The germline V gene encodes CDR1 KGHSH and CDR2 LQKENI. This chain's CDR3 is CASSYLREPQETQYF. The CDR3 DNA reads TGTGCCAGTTCTTATCTCCGGGAACCTCAAGAGACCCAGTACTTC.

The chain recombines TRBV10-1 with TRBJ1-2; D is uncertain. V was trimmed by 0 bases and J by 3 bases, leaving 14 bases between them. This CDR3 has 16 amino acids. The germline V gene has CDR1 WNHNN and CDR2 SYGVQD (reference sequence). The CDR3 here is CASSESEGGYDYGYTF. CDR3 coding DNA: TGCGCCAGCAGTGAGTCAGAGGGAGGCTATGACTATGGCTACACCTTC.

J is TRBJ1-2 and V is TRBV5-4, with 9 nucleotides matching TRBD1. CDR1 is SGHNT, CDR2 YYREEE, per germline (reference sequence). J gave up 4 bases and V 2 bases, and 3 bases lay outside the gene matches. The CDR3 totals 14 residues. DNA of the CDR3: TGTGCCAGCAGCTTTTCGGACAGGGGCTATGGCTACACCTTC. Its protein product is CASSFSDRGYGYTF.

The chain carries TRBV18 and TRBJ2-6, with TRBD1 identical over 7 bases. The CDR3 has 18 amino acids. V trimming: 0 bases; J trimming: 2 bases; junction bases outside the gene matches: 7. CDR1 and CDR2 from the germline V gene are KGHSH and LQKENI. The DNA for the CDR3 is TGTGCCAGCTCACCACCGGGCAGGGGGACACCTGGGGCCAACGTCCTGACTTTC. This translates into CASSPPGRGTPGANVLTF. Variable domain in full (rest from reference TRBV18 and TRBJ2-6): NAGVMQNPRHLVRRRGQEARLRCSPMKGHSHVYWYRQLPEEGLKFMVYLQKENIIDESGMPKERFSAEFPKEGPSILRIQQVVRGDSAAYFCASSPPGRGTPGANVLTFGAGSRLTVL.

V and J are TRBV7-9 and TRBJ2-7, with D possibly being TRBD2 (5 bases). The CDR3 spans 14 residues. V was cut by 5 bases and J by 2 bases, with 13 bases left in between. Germline V gene data show CDR1 as SEHNR and CDR2 as FQNEAQ (reference sequence). The CDR3 protein is CASSPGVGPYEQYF. CDR3 coding DNA: TGTGCCAGCAGCCCCGGGGTGGGTCCCTACGAGCAGTACTTC.

The J gene is TRBJ2-7, the V gene TRBV6-5; no firm D call. The CDR3 spans 13 residues. V was pared by 2 bases and J by 3 bases, with 8 bases between. Germline lookup yields CDR1 MNHEY and CDR2 SVGAGI. CDR3 DNA sequence: TGTGCCAGCAGTTACCAGCCTAGCTACGAGCAGTACTTC. Residues: CASSYQPSYEQYF.

This clone was seen more than once but under ten times. The rearrangement joins TRBV7-9 to TRBJ2-7; D perhaps matches TRBD1 (5 bases). The CDR3 contains 14 residues. Between the trimmed V and J ends, which lost 5 bases and 0 bases, there was a span of 11 bases. Germline CDR1 and CDR2: SEHNR and FQNEAQ (reference sequence). The CDR3 protein is CASSNRPSSYEQYF. The CDR3 DNA reads TGTGCCAGCAGCAACAGGCCTAGCTCCTACGAGCAGTACTTC.

The chain uses TRBV7-3 and TRBJ2-1; 8 bases are a match to TRBD1. Germline CDR1 and CDR2: SGHTA and FQGTGA. Trimming removed 2 bases from V and 6 bases from J; junction bases left unmatched: 6. CDR3 length equals 15 residues. The CDR3 coding sequence is TGTGCCAGCAGCTTAGGACAGGGCAGAATCAATGAGCAGTTCTTC. Amino acids: CASSLGQGRINEQFF.

The rearrangement joins TRBV9 to TRBJ2-7, with TRBD2 identical over 10 bases. CDR3 length equals 15 residues. Germline V gives CDR1 SGDLS, CDR2 YYNGEE. The ends lost 4 bases at V and 3 bases at J; junction bases unmatched: 7. Here the CDR3 DNA reads TGTGCCAGCAGCCCCCAAGGACTAGCGGTCTACGAGCAGTACTTC. Amino acid sequence: CASSPQGLAVYEQYF.

The sample holds one count of this clone. V gene TRBV5-1 combines with J gene TRBJ1-1, with D maybe TRBD1 (6 bases). V lost 0 bases and J 1 base, leaving 10 bases between the germline ends. In germline, CDR1 is SGHRS, CDR2 YFSETQ. The CDR3 is made up of 15 amino acids. CDR3 sequence reads: CASSLGQATNTEAFF. For the CDR3, the DNA is TGCGCCAGCAGCTTGGGACAGGCTACGAACACTGAAGCTTTCTTT. The full variable domain, in which reference TRBV5-1 and TRBJ1-1 provide the parts outside the CDR3, is KAGVTQTPRYLIKTRGQQVTLSCSPISGHRSVSWYQQTPGQGLQFLFEYFSETQRNKGNFPGRFSGRQFSNSRSEMNVSTLELGDSALYLCASSLGQATNTEAFFGQGTRLTVV.

The gene calls are TRBV30 and TRBJ2-3; D perhaps matches TRBD1 (5 bases). The V gene lost 2 bases and the J gene lost 5 bases, with 11 bases spanning the gap. There are 13 residues in the CDR3. Germline V gene sequence: CDR1 GTSNPN, CDR2 SVGIG (reference sequence). CDR3 DNA sequence: TGTGCCTGGAGTACGCAGGGAAAAGATACGCAGTATTTT. Protein sequence: CAWSTQGKDTQYF.

The V call is TRBV4-3, the J call TRBJ1-4, with 10 bases fitting TRBD1. The germline V gene has CDR1 LGHNA and CDR2 YSLEER. The CDR3 contains 17 residues. J gave up 2 bases and V 4 bases, and 7 bases lay outside the gene matches. CDR3 in DNA: TGCGCCAGCAGCCCCGGACAGGGGGGATCGACTAATGAAAAACTGTTTTTT. Translating it yields CASSPGQGGSTNEKLFF.

The CDR3 nucleotides are TGTGCCAGCAGCTTAGGTCTATATACGCAGTATTTT. Its protein product is CASSLGLYTQYF. This chain joins TRBV11-3 and TRBJ2-3; no firm D call. V lost 1 base to trimming and J lost 7 bases, with 6 bases between them. Germline V gene lookup returns CDR1 SGHNT and CDR2 YENEEA. The CDR3 has 12 residues.

This chain links TRBV6-5 with TRBJ1-4, with D perhaps TRBD1 (5 bases). Germline-derived CDR1 and CDR2 are MNHEY and SVGAGI. The CDR3 has 11 residues. The V end lost 6 bases, the J end lost 8 bases, and 7 bases lay between the germline ends. The CDR3 DNA reads as TGTGCCAGCAGGGGGGGGGAAAAACTGTTTTTT. Translating it yields CASRGGEKLFF.

This chain uses TRBV15 with TRBJ2-7, with D possibly matching TRBD1 (6 bases). The CDR3 has 15 amino acids. Germline loops: CDR1 LNHNV, CDR2 YYDKDF (reference sequence). The ends were cut back, 1 base at V and 0 bases at J, with 10 bases in the middle. CDR3 nucleotides: TGTGCCACCAGCAGAGGAACAGGGAGCTCCTACGAGCAGTACTTC. This sequence encodes CATSRGTGSSYEQYF.

The chain carries TRBV9 and TRBJ1-5; D uncertain. Trimming cost V 0 bases and J 5 bases, with 12 bases left between them. Germline lookup yields CDR1 SGDLS and CDR2 YYNGEE. The CDR3 length is 15 residues. This chain's CDR3 is CASSVAGTADQPQHF. In nucleotides, the CDR3 is TGTGCCAGCAGCGTAGCGGGTACTGCCGATCAGCCCCAGCATTTT.

The chain employs TRBV19 and TRBJ2-2, with TRBD1 matching 11 bases. Germline CDR1 LNHDA, CDR2 SQIVND (reference sequence). This CDR3 is built from 15 residues. V lost 4 bases, J lost 7 bases, and 5 bases stayed unmatched. The CDR3 here is CASSKPGQGVGELFF. CDR3 DNA sequence: TGTGCCAGTAGTAAACCGGGACAGGGGGTCGGGGAGCTGTTTTTT.

As to this clone: The identical CDR3 is also encoded by other nucleotide sequences in the sample. The chain is built from TRBV18 and TRBJ2-5; no reliable D call. Trimming left V 3 bases short and J 5 bases short, with 7 bases between. CDR1 is KGHSH, CDR2 LQKENI, per germline. The CDR3 covers 12 residues. The CDR3 loop is CASSPLVETQYF. The CDR3 nucleotides are TGTGCCAGCTCACCCCTAGTCGAGACCCAGTACTTC.

V gene TRBV18 combines with J gene TRBJ1-1, with TRBD1 identical over 10 bases. V lost 6 bases and J lost 5; bases outside the gene matches: 9. CDR1 is KGHSH and CDR2 is LQKENI in the germline V gene. The CDR3 spans 15 residues. CDR3: CASSRDRGGWTEAFF. The CDR3 DNA is TGTGCCAGCTCCCGGGACAGGGGAGGATGGACTGAAGCTTTCTTT.

V usage is TRBV6-2 or TRBV6-3 and J usage is TRBJ2-7, with TRBD2 matching over 10 bases. The trim removed 6 bases at V and 3 bases at J, leaving 8 bases unmatched. This CDR3 comprises 15 residues. Germline V CDR1 and CDR2: MNHEY, SVGEGT. Here the CDR3 reads CASSLSGGAVYEQYF. The CDR3 bases are TGTGCCAGCAGCCTCAGCGGGGGGGCCGTCTACGAGCAGTACTTC.

The chain is built from TRBV7-8 and TRBJ1-1; maybe TRBD1 (6 bases). Trimming left V 4 bases short and J 3 bases short, with 12 bases between. CDR1 and CDR2 (germline): SGHVS, FQNEAQ. The CDR3 covers 14 residues. The CDR3 protein is CASSWAGAHTEAFF. Here the CDR3 DNA reads TGTGCCAGCAGCTGGGCGGGGGCGCACACTGAAGCTTTCTTT.

The CDR3 DNA follows: TGTGCCTCCCGAGGAGGGGGGGAGCTGTTTTTT. It specifies CASRGGGELFF. The rearrangement uses TRBV12-3 or TRBV12-4 and TRBJ2-2; perhaps TRBD2 as D (6 bases). The CDR3 sequence is 11 residues long. V lost 11 bases to trimming and J lost 8 bases, with 12 bases between them.

The chain is built from TRBV7-9 and TRBJ2-5, with TRBD1 matching 7 bases. Losses at the gene ends were 5 bases for V and 7 bases for J; bases not matched to a gene: 10. Germline CDR1 reads SEHNR; CDR2 reads FQNEAQ (reference sequence). The CDR3 sequence is 14 residues long. The DNA for the CDR3 is TGTGCCAGCAGCATACAAGTGGCAGGGGGGACCCAGTACTTC. This encodes CASSIQVAGGTQYF.

The V and J genes are TRBV19 and TRBJ1-2; 7 positions match TRBD1. Germline values: CDR1 LNHDA, CDR2 SQIVND (reference sequence). CDR3 length equals 16 residues. V shed 6 bases and J 8 bases; nucleotides not matched to a gene: 18. The CDR3 nucleotides are TGTGCCAGTAGATCCGGGACAGTCATAACGAGGGGGGGCTACACCTTC. Protein product: CASRSGTVITRGGYTF.

The rearrangement links TRBV7-9 to TRBJ2-3, with D unclear. Germline CDR1 reads SEHNR; CDR2 reads FQNEAQ (reference sequence). The CDR3 is 15 residues long. Trimming took off 0 bases at V and 2 bases at J, with 9 bases between the two ends. The CDR3 DNA follows: TGTGCCAGCAGCTTAGCGCAAACTAACACAGATACGCAGTATTTT. It codes for CASSLAQTNTDTQYF.

This clone was counted a single time. V gene TRBV12-5 combines with J gene TRBJ1-2, with 7 bases lining up with TRBD1. V trimming: 6 bases; J trimming: 6 bases; junction bases outside the gene matches: 10. Germline V gives CDR1 LGHNT, CDR2 FRNRAP. The CDR3 has 14 amino acids. CDR3 DNA: TGTGCTAGTGGCCTACAGGGGTGGGTGGATGGCTACACCTTC. Amino acids: CASGLQGWVDGYTF.

The chain carries TRBV21-1 and TRBJ2-2; the table's TRBD1 call for D was not verified on the DNA. TRBV21-1 is a pseudogene segment. This CDR3 spans 13 amino acids. In DNA, the CDR3 is TGTGATCCTGGACAGGGGGCGGTCGGGGAGCTGTTTTTT. Protein sequence: CDPGQGAVGELFF.

The chain is built from TRBV7-4 and TRBJ2-5; D is ambiguous. The V and J ends lost 4 bases and 2 bases respectively, with 8 bases between them. Germline CDR1 SGHVT, CDR2 SQSDAQ. This CDR3 contains 13 residues. This CDR3 is CASSSPHQETQYF. The CDR3 nucleotides read TGTGCCAGCAGCTCCCCCCATCAAGAGACCCAGTACTTC. The complete variable domain, with remaining parts taken from reference TRBV7-4 and TRBJ2-5, reads GAGVSQSPRYKVAKRGRDVALRCDSISGHVTLYWYRQTLGQGSEVLTYSQSDAQRDKSGRPSGRFSAERPERSVSTLKIQRTEQGDSAVYLCASSSPHQETQYFGPGTRLLVL.

This clone was seen more than once but under ten times. The chain is built from TRBV11-3 and TRBJ1-3; D gene unclear. This CDR3 region has 14 residues. The V end was cut by 5 bases, the J end by 0 bases, with 8 bases between. Germline V lookup: CDR1 SGHNT, CDR2 YENEEA. The CDR3 DNA reads as TGTGCCAGCAGCCCCAGTATCTCTGGAAACACCATATATTTT. It yields the protein CASSPSISGNTIYF.